Presented here are 9 T cell receptor beta chains from one specimen sequenced in a study of shared T cell receptors in the human thymus (dated by TCRdb to about 2021). Libraries came from the immunoSEQ multiplex PCR assay. As stored in TCRdb, this immuneACCESS dataset retains in-frame rearrangements with V and J assigned. A fraction of the clones does not appear; measured against another copy, unresolved V genes explain less than half of the discrepancy, and the remainder lacks a known reason. The sample table shows 640,000 or so clones, and 70% to 90% are seen once. The ten largest clones represent 0.0094% of the sample. The same specimen was also included in a second study, on human thymus T cells.

Sample: thymocytes. Receptor source: a boy under three years old with a congenital heart defect. Donor details come from another sample of the same person, matched by shared clones.

This chain uses TRBV29-1 with TRBJ2-1; D possibly corresponds to TRBD1 (5 bases). Germline lookup yields CDR1 SQVTM and CDR2 ANQGSEA. The V end was cut by 6 bases, the J end by 3 bases, with 18 bases between. CDR3 length: 15 residues. The DNA for the CDR3 is TGCAGCGTCCCAAAGGGGCGACTCCTCTACAATGAGCAGTTCTTC. This translates into CSVPKGRLLYNEQFF.

As concerns this clone: The germline gene is not matched at one end of the junction; a read error may be the cause. The rearrangement joins TRBV28 to TRBJ2-3; 14 nucleotides agree with TRBD2. CDR1 and CDR2 (germline): MDHEN, SYDVKM. The length of the CDR3 is 17 residues. DNA for the CDR3: TGCGCAACCGGGACTAGCGGGAGAGGACCTAGCACAGATACGCAGTATTTT. It yields the protein CATGTSGRGPSTDTQYF.

The gene calls are TRBV19 and TRBJ2-1; 11 bases agree with TRBD2. The germline CDR1 and CDR2 sequences are LNHDA and SQIVND (reference sequence). This CDR3 comprises 15 residues. With 1 base clipped from V and 9 bases from J, the junction kept 5 bases outside the gene matches. CDR3 sequence reads: CASSIGSGGAGEQFF. In nucleotides, the CDR3 is TGTGCCAGTAGTATAGGTAGCGGGGGGGCAGGTGAGCAGTTCTTC. Full variable domain (missing parts from reference TRBV19 and TRBJ2-1): DGGITQSPKYLFRKEGQNVTLSCEQNLNHDAMYWYRQDPGQGLRLIYYSQIVNDFQKGDIAEGYSVSREKKESFPLTVTSAQKNPTAFYLCASSIGSGGAGEQFFGPGTRLTVL.

The gene calls are TRBV28 and TRBJ2-5, with TRBD1 identical over 8 bases. The germline V gene encodes CDR1 MDHEN and CDR2 SYDVKM. This CDR3 comprises 17 residues. V trimming: 4 bases; J trimming: 1 base; junction bases outside the gene matches: 11. For the CDR3, the DNA is TGTGCCAGCAGTTCGCCGGCGACAGGGGAAAGCCAAGAGACCCAGTACTTC. Its protein product is CASSSPATGESQETQYF.

As DNA, the CDR3 is TGTGCCAGCAGTTTAGGGCGGACAGGCCTAAATGAAAAACTGTTTTTT. As protein: CASSLGRTGLNEKLFF. This sequence joins TRBV27 and TRBJ1-4; 7 bases are a match to TRBD1. This CDR3 has 16 amino acids. Germline trimming cut 2 bases from V and 5 bases from J; bases unmatched to any gene: 8. Per germline, CDR1 MNHEY and CDR2 SMNVEV (reference sequence).

This rearrangement joins TRBV5-8 to TRBJ1-5; D gene ambiguous. Trimming left V 4 bases short and J 6 bases short, with 5 bases between. Germline V gives CDR1 SGHTS, CDR2 YDEGEE. This CDR3 has 11 residues. This chain's CDR3 is CASSLRQPQHF. CDR3 nucleotide sequence: TGTGCCAGCAGCCTTCGTCAGCCCCAGCATTTT.

In regard to this clone: One junction end disagrees with the germline gene, perhaps due to a read error. The CDR3 loop reads CASSFSLLRDKKNTGELFF. DNA for the CDR3: TGTGCTAGCAGCTTTAGCCTACTCCGGGACAAAAAAAACACCGGGGAGCTGTTTTTT. The chain employs TRBV7-7 and TRBJ2-2, with a possible D match to TRBD1 (6 bases). Per germline, CDR1 SSHAT and CDR2 FNYEAQ (reference sequence). The CDR3 extends over 19 amino acids. Full variable domain (rest looked up from reference TRBV7-7 and TRBJ2-2): GAGVSQSPRYKVTKRGQDVTLRCDPISSHATLYWYQQALGQGPEFLTYFNYEAQPDKSGLPSDRFSAERPEGSISTLTIQRTEQRDSAMYRCASSFSLLRDKKNTGELFFGEGSRLTVL.

The genes are TRBV4-3 and TRBJ2-1, with 8 bases identical to TRBD2. CDR1 is LGHNA, CDR2 YSLEER, per germline. CDR3 length: 16 amino acids. The trim removed 0 bases at V and 9 bases at J, leaving 10 bases unmatched. CDR3 protein: CASSQDRQREMGEQFF. The DNA for the CDR3 is TGCGCCAGCAGCCAAGATCGGCAGCGGGAGATGGGTGAGCAGTTCTTC.

This chain joins TRBV2 and TRBJ1-5; possible D gene TRBD1, 5 bases. CDR1 and CDR2 from the germline V gene are SNHLY and FYNNEI. The CDR3 sequence is 16 residues long. With 3 bases removed from V and 0 bases from J, the gap between germline ends came to 12 bases. DNA for the CDR3: TGTGCCAGCAGTGACGGCGGACACCATAGCAATCAGCCCCAGCATTTT. Residues: CASSDGGHHSNQPQHF.